Shown below are 17 T cell receptor beta chains from a single sample sequenced in a study of blood T cell repertoires in COVID-19 (dated by TCRdb to the early 2020s). The library was produced with the immunoSEQ multiplex PCR assay. Drawn from immuneACCESS, this table holds only the in-frame rearrangements with V and J called that TCRdb kept. Clones are partly lost; checked studies trace under half to an unresolved V gene and leave the rest unexplained. This sample gives some 120,000 clones in total; more than 60% of them show up just once. Around 2% of the sample belongs to the ten largest clones. The sequencing sample was made of peripheral blood. The receptor set was obtained from a woman aged 65 to 85 with acute or convalescent COVID-19.

The chain uses TRBV7-2 and TRBJ2-7, with TRBD2 identical over 8 bases. The CDR3 consists of 14 residues. The J segment lost 5 bases and the V segment lost 5 bases, leaving 8 bases of the junction unmatched. Per the germline V gene, CDR1 is SGHTA and CDR2 is FQGNSA. In DNA form, the CDR3 reads TGTGCCAGCAGCCCGGGACTAGTGTCCCACGAGCAGTACTTC. Amino acids: CASSPGLVSHEQYF.

The chain employs TRBV2 and TRBJ1-1; a possible D gene is TRBD1 (6 bases). Per germline, CDR1 SNHLY and CDR2 FYNNEI. This CDR3 contains 16 residues. V was shortened by 4 bases and J by 2 bases, with 17 bases between the two germline ends. The CDR3: CASSVQGFPRNTEAFF. DNA for the CDR3: TGTGCCAGCAGTGTACAGGGATTCCCCCGAAACACTGAAGCTTTCTTT.

The rearrangement uses TRBV6-2 or TRBV6-3 and TRBJ2-3; 9 positions agree with TRBD2. The V gene end was trimmed by 2 bases and the J gene end by 2 bases; junction bases not matched to a gene: 8. From germline, CDR1 is MNHEY and CDR2 SVGEGT. This CDR3 is built from 17 residues. CDR3 amino acids: CASSYLISGGLTDTQYF. CDR3 nucleotide sequence: TGTGCCAGCAGTTACCTCATTAGCGGGGGACTCACAGATACGCAGTATTTT.

J is TRBJ2-2 and V is TRBV27; D possibly corresponds to TRBD2 (6 bases). Trimming removed 3 bases at V and 4 bases at J, with 12 bases between. CDR3 size: 15 residues. Germline CDR1 and CDR2: MNHEY and SMNVEV (reference sequence). CDR3 loop: CASSFGGWGTGELFF. The CDR3 DNA reads TGTGCCAGCAGTTTTGGGGGGTGGGGCACCGGGGAGCTGTTTTTT.

The rearrangement links TRBV12-5 to TRBJ2-2, with 7 bases aligning to TRBD1. V trimming: 4 bases; J trimming: 5 bases; junction bases outside the gene matches: 7. This CDR3 has 15 amino acids. In germline, CDR1 is LGHNT, CDR2 FRNRAP. For the CDR3, the DNA is TGTGCTAGTGGTTCCGGGACAGAGGTGACCGGGGAGCTGTTTTTT. Translated: CASGSGTEVTGELFF.

The chain links TRBV12-3 or TRBV12-4 to TRBJ1-5; D call uncertain. Trimming pared 7 bases from V and 5 bases from J, leaving 12 bases between. The CDR3 is made up of 13 amino acids. CDR3 bases: TGTGCCAGCACCCCTCGTGGAGATCAGCCCCAGCATTTT. Translating it yields CASTPRGDQPQHF.

This clone was observed a handful of times. The gene calls are TRBV28 and TRBJ1-5, with D possibly TRBD1 on 5 matching bases. The length of the CDR3 is 13 residues. CDR1 and CDR2 (germline): MDHEN, SYDVKM. V was clipped by 6 bases and J by 1 base, with 7 bases between them. Here the CDR3 DNA reads TGTGCCAGCAGGGGGGGGAGCAATCAGCCCCAGCATTTT. Protein product: CASRGGSNQPQHF.

V usage is TRBV18 and J usage is TRBJ1-1; perhaps TRBD1 as D (6 bases). CDR3 length equals 15 residues. The V end was cut by 3 bases, the J end by 0 bases, with 11 bases between. The germline CDR1 and CDR2 sequences are KGHSH and LQKENI. In DNA form, the CDR3 reads TGTGCCAGCTCACCGTTGGGACACTTGAACACTGAAGCTTTCTTT. Translation: CASSPLGHLNTEAFF.

The chain uses TRBV27 and TRBJ2-2; D is possibly TRBD1 (6 bases). This CDR3 region has 16 residues. V gave up 0 bases and J gave up 8 bases, with 16 bases separating them. Germline V gives CDR1 MNHEY, CDR2 SMNVEV (reference sequence). The CDR3: CASSLSLGQLVGELFF. DNA for the CDR3: TGTGCCAGCAGTTTATCCCTTGGACAGCTAGTAGGGGAGCTGTTTTTT.

The rearrangement uses TRBV5-1 and TRBJ2-3; 8 positions agree with TRBD1. In germline, CDR1 is SGHRS, CDR2 YFSETQ. Trimming at V came to 4 bases and at J to 10 bases, leaving 17 bases not matched to a gene. The CDR3 length is 16 residues. The CDR3 nucleotides read TGCGCCAGCAGCCCGGGACAGGAGGTCCAGATAAGGGCGCAGTATTTT. Protein: CASSPGQEVQIRAQYF.

In its sample, this clone was seen a few times. The chain is built from TRBV5-4 and TRBJ1-4; 9 nucleotides line up with TRBD1. The CDR3 has 13 residues. CDR1 is SGHNT, CDR2 YYREEE, per germline (reference sequence). Germline trimming cut 6 bases from V and 8 bases from J; bases unmatched to any gene: 5. The CDR3 here is CASTRTGEEKLFF. The CDR3 nucleotides read TGTGCCAGCACCCGGACAGGGGAGGAAAAACTGTTTTTT.

The chain employs TRBV7-2 and TRBJ2-2; possibly TRBD1 for D (5 bases). Germline loops: CDR1 SGHTA, CDR2 FQGNSA. This CDR3 is built from 15 residues. V lost 3 bases and J lost 0, with 8 bases in between. CDR3 DNA sequence: TGTGCCAGCAGCTTTCAGGGTTCGAACACCGGGGAGCTGTTTTTT. Translation: CASSFQGSNTGELFF.

The chain uses TRBV9 and TRBJ2-3, with D perhaps matching TRBD2 (6 bases). This CDR3 is built from 15 residues. Trimming removed 6 bases at V and 0 bases at J, with 14 bases between. CDR1 and CDR2 (germline): SGDLS, YYNGEE. Here the CDR3 reads CASKRLVSSTDTQYF. CDR3 in DNA: TGTGCCAGCAAGAGACTAGTCAGCAGCACAGATACGCAGTATTTT.

This clone came up once. The chain employs TRBV6-1 and TRBJ2-1; 7 nucleotides agree with TRBD1. The CDR3 totals 17 residues. After removal of 2 bases from V and 0 bases from J, the junction contained 7 bases not matched to a gene. Looked up from germline, CDR1 is MNHNS and CDR2 is SASEGT. The CDR3 loop reads CASSEFAGTASYNEQFF. The CDR3 DNA is TGTGCCAGCAGTGAATTTGCAGGGACAGCCTCCTACAATGAGCAGTTCTTC.

The V call is TRBV12-5, the J call TRBJ1-1, with D perhaps matching TRBD1 (5 bases). This CDR3 is built from 13 residues. V shed 6 bases and J shed 4 bases, with 12 bases lying between them. In germline, CDR1 is LGHNT, CDR2 FRNRAP. The CDR3 spells CASGPTGGTEAFF. DNA for the CDR3: TGTGCTAGTGGGCCTACAGGCGGCACTGAAGCTTTCTTT. The whole variable domain, remainder taken from reference TRBV12-5 and TRBJ1-1, is DARVTQTPRHKVTEMGQEVTMRCQPILGHNTVFWYRQTMMQGLELLAYFRNRAPLDDSGMPKDRFSAEMPDATLATLKIQPSEPRDSAVYFCASGPTGGTEAFFGQGTRLTVV.

The rearrangement uses TRBV5-1 and TRBJ1-1; maybe TRBD1 (5 bases). V was shortened by 3 bases and J by 8 bases, with 20 bases between the two germline ends. From germline, CDR1 is SGHRS and CDR2 YFSETQ. The CDR3 extends over 15 amino acids. CDR3 nucleotide sequence: TGCGCCAGCAGCTCTACAGCATCCGGGGGACTAGAAGCTTTCTTT. Translation gives CASSSTASGGLEAFF.

The J gene is TRBJ1-1, the V gene TRBV6-5; 8 bases align to TRBD1. V lost 11 bases and J lost 1; bases outside the gene matches: 3. CDR3 size: 12 residues. The germline CDR1 and CDR2 sequences are MNHEY and SVGAGI. The CDR3 region is CAGGTGNTEAFF. For the CDR3, the DNA is TGTGCCGGGGGGACAGGGAACACTGAAGCTTTCTTT.